This TCR beta chain stems from a study of shared clonotypes between healthy human individuals. About the study: Three CD4 naive, three CD4 memory, two CD8 naive and one CD8 memory plate were used per donor. Study results and limitations: In having few donors, the study represented limited genetic and exposure-history diversity.

Concerning this clone itself: Its target is not known.

CD8 cells regarded as naive lacked CD45RO, were positively chosen for CCR7, and omitted terminally differentiated effector memory CD45RA+ cells. In replicate PCRs of sorted subsets, about 220 ng DNA, about 30,000 T cell genomes, was used. In the authors' methods: ImmunoSEQ junction-only sequences lacked quality scores, so their filtering differed. Here immunoSEQ multiplex PCR was the method, and the copy in TCRdb shows in-frame clones only, minus some. V and J calls and clone size come straight from that table; D and trimming were deduced from the DNA. Altogether about 1,800,000 clones are present, over 85% being singletons, with the ten largest covering more than 0.9%. V gave up 3 bases and J gave up 5 bases; unmatched junction bases: 14. Germline assignment: CDR1 SGDLS and CDR2 YYNGEE. The CDR3 has 17 amino acids.

The receptor was derived from a man aged 18 to 30 in good health. The V gene is TRBV9, the J gene TRBJ2-1, with 7 bases lining up with TRBD1. The sequencing input was naive CD8+ T cells sorted from blood. Here the CDR3 reads CASSARIPGTDNNEQFF. As DNA, the CDR3 is TGTGCCAGCAGCGCCCGAATCCCCGGGACAGATAACAATGAGCAGTTCTTC.